Sequencing of this T cell receptor beta chain was carried out in a study of shared clonotypes between healthy human individuals. Study as a whole: Those who served as donors were a couple of women and a few men between the ages of 18 and 49.

TCRdb keeps only in-frame clones here, not all; method: immunoSEQ multiplex PCR. The table lists some 2.1 million clones, approximately 94% of them singletons. Details on this clone: Its antigen remains unidentified.

CDR3 length: 13 amino acids. Looked up from germline, CDR1 is MDHEN and CDR2 is SYDVKM. V gave up 6 bases and J gave up 4 bases; unmatched junction bases: 4. The naive CD8 population came from CD45RO-negative cells selected for CCR7, without terminally differentiated effector memory CD45RA+ cells. There were no recent acute infections or vaccinations among the donors, who were healthy HIV-negative adults. Whole-study findings and limits: Sorted-subset sequencing was shown by rarefaction to be incomplete despite large depth. Against clonotypes common to all four donors, non-shared ones had lower generation probabilities.

The sequence derives from a man aged 18 to 29 in good health. Sequencing was performed on naive CD8+ T cells sorted from blood. V and J are TRBV28 and TRBJ1-1; 8 nucleotides match TRBD1. In DNA form, the CDR3 reads TGTGCCAGCAGACCTGGACAGGGCACTGAAGCTTTCTTT. Its translation: CASRPGQGTEAFF. Full variable domain (remainder filled in from reference TRBV28 and TRBJ1-1): DVKVTQSSRYLVKRTGEKVFLECVQDMDHENMFWYRQDPGLGLRLIYFSYDVKMKEKGDIPEGYSVSREKKERFSLILESASTNQTSMYLCASRPGQGTEAFFGQGTRLTVV.